This passage covers 22 T cell receptor beta chains from one sample sequenced in a study of T cell responses to AZD1222 COVID-19 vaccine. The assay was immunoSEQ multiplex PCR, and TCRdb's table has in-frame clones only and misses some. The sample carries about 63,000 clones, roughly 85% recorded once. Sequenced here: peripheral blood, sampled 28 days after the second AZD1222 dose. These receptors originate from an adult who received the AZD1222 COVID-19 vaccine.

The rearrangement joins TRBV7-9 to TRBJ1-1; D gene uncertain. Germline V lookup: CDR1 SEHNR, CDR2 FQNEAQ (reference sequence). Trimming shortened V by 2 bases and J by 4 bases, and 8 bases separated the two germline ends. This CDR3 has 13 amino acids. CDR3 protein: CASSLWEATEAFF. The CDR3 region has the DNA TGTGCCAGCAGCTTATGGGAAGCCACTGAAGCTTTCTTT.

The CDR3 nucleotides are TGTGCCAGCAGCGTAGCTACGGGGCGTATGAACACTGAAGCTTTCTTT. It encodes CASSVATGRMNTEAFF. The rearrangement joins TRBV9 to TRBJ1-1; D is perhaps TRBD1 (5 bases). V shed 0 bases and J shed 0 bases, with 12 bases lying between them. Germline loops: CDR1 SGDLS, CDR2 YYNGEE. CDR3 length: 16 residues. The full variable domain, its missing parts supplied by reference TRBV9 and TRBJ1-1, is DSGVTQTPKHLITATGQRVTLRCSPRSGDLSVYWYQQSLDQGLQFLIQYYNGEERAKGNILERFSAQQFPDLHSELNLSSLELGDSALYFCASSVATGRMNTEAFFGQGTRLTVV.

A few counts support this clone. J is TRBJ1-5 and V is TRBV29-1; 10 bases line up with TRBD1. The junction had 3 bases not matched to a gene; V was cut back by 6 bases and J by 4 bases. The germline V gene encodes CDR1 SQVTM and CDR2 ANQGSEA. The CDR3 runs 13 residues. In DNA, the CDR3 is TGCAGCGTGCCGGGACAGGGGAATCAGCCCCAGCATTTT. It codes for CSVPGQGNQPQHF.

The rearrangement uses TRBV18 and TRBJ2-1, with TRBD2 matching over 9 bases. The V gene's germline CDR1 is KGHSH and CDR2 LQKENI. CDR3 size: 16 residues. V lost 3 bases to trimming and J lost 4 bases; unmatched junction nucleotides: 7. The CDR3, as DNA: TGTGCCAGCTCACCCCCGGGAGCGGGGGGTTACAATGAGCAGTTCTTC. The encoded protein is CASSPPGAGGYNEQFF.

V is TRBV7-6 and J is TRBJ1-2, with TRBD1 as a possible D gene (6 bases). The CDR3 is made up of 17 amino acids. V was pared by 5 bases and J by 6 bases, with 25 bases between. Germline-derived CDR1 and CDR2 are SGHVS and FNYEAQ. The CDR3 bases are TGTGCCAGCAGCCCAGAGACAGGTGCCAGCTTCACTAATGGCTACACCTTC. It is translated as CASSPETGASFTNGYTF.

The V and J genes are TRBV28 and TRBJ1-1; 7 bases line up with TRBD1. The CDR3 runs to 15 residues. V was pared by 6 bases and J by 4 bases, with 11 bases of the junction left unmatched. Germline CDR1 reads MDHEN; CDR2 reads SYDVKM. The CDR3: CASRTNRGWVTEAFF. The CDR3 nucleotides read TGTGCCAGCAGAACGAACAGGGGATGGGTCACTGAAGCTTTCTTT.

The V and J genes are TRBV5-1 and TRBJ2-7; D may be TRBD2 (5 bases). CDR3 length equals 14 residues. Germline CDR1 and CDR2: SGHRS and YFSETQ. Trimming stripped 1 base from V and 1 base from J, with 9 bases between. CDR3 region: CASSLTGSSYEQYF. CDR3 sequence (DNA): TGCGCCAGCAGCTTGACGGGGAGTTCCTACGAGCAGTACTTC.

The V gene is TRBV4-3, the J gene TRBJ1-6; a weak D match, TRBD1 (6 bases). Trimming shortened V by 4 bases and J by 7 bases, and 17 bases separated the two germline ends. CDR3 length equals 16 residues. Germline assignment: CDR1 LGHNA and CDR2 YSLEER. CDR3 amino acids: CASSPSLRGVNSPLHF. The CDR3 DNA sequence: TGCGCCAGCAGCCCAAGTCTTAGGGGGGTCAATTCACCCCTCCACTTT.

The V and J genes are TRBV4-1 and TRBJ2-5; D remains unclear. CDR1 MGHRA and CDR2 YSYEKL come from the germline V gene. V was trimmed by 1 base and J by 0 bases, leaving 6 bases between them. CDR3 length: 14 residues. The CDR3 reads CASSQGPDQETQYF. The DNA for the CDR3 is TGCGCCAGCAGCCAAGGCCCAGACCAAGAGACCCAGTACTTC.

V and J are TRBV2 and TRBJ1-5; no definite D call. Germline loops: CDR1 SNHLY, CDR2 FYNNEI. This CDR3 has 12 amino acids. The ends were cut back, 4 bases at V and 12 bases at J, with 13 bases in the middle. The CDR3 sequence is CASSGQAAGQHF. The DNA for the CDR3 is TGTGCCAGCAGTGGGCAGGCGGCGGGCCAGCATTTT.

The chain couples TRBV6-6 to TRBJ1-5; D remains unclear. CDR3 length equals 15 residues. V was clipped by 6 bases and J by 2 bases, with 14 bases between them. Germline-derived CDR1 and CDR2 are MNHNY and SVGAGI (reference sequence). DNA for the CDR3: TGTGCCAGCAGCGATACTGGGGTTCGCAATCAGCCCCAGCATTTT. Its translation: CASSDTGVRNQPQHF.

The V and J genes are TRBV10-3 and TRBJ1-2; no definite D call. In germline, CDR1 is ENHRY, CDR2 SYGVKD. The CDR3 totals 12 residues. V was trimmed by 6 bases and J by 2 bases, leaving 7 bases between them. CDR3 DNA: TGTGCCATCAGCGCTATAAACTATGGCTACACCTTC. Residues: CAISAINYGYTF.

This clone has just a few counts. The chain employs TRBV2 and TRBJ1-6; unclear D gene. CDR3 length equals 15 residues. The germline V gene has CDR1 SNHLY and CDR2 FYNNEI. V lost 1 base and J lost 7, with 11 bases in between. The DNA of the CDR3 is TGTGCCAGCAGTGAAGTCAGGAAACAGAATTCACCCCTCCACTTT. It translates to CASSEVRKQNSPLHF.

This clone came up a few times. V is TRBV6-2 or TRBV6-3 and J is TRBJ2-7; unclear D gene. This CDR3 region has 14 residues. Germline CDR1 reads MNHEY; CDR2 reads SVGEGT. V was clipped by 0 bases and J by 0 bases, with 6 bases between them. CDR3 coding DNA: TGTGCCAGCAGTTACTCGACAAACTCCTACGAGCAGTACTTC. Protein: CASSYSTNSYEQYF.

The gene calls are TRBV2 and TRBJ2-5; no firm D call. Per germline, CDR1 SNHLY and CDR2 FYNNEI. Trimming cost V 10 bases and J 2 bases, with 11 bases left between them. The CDR3 runs to 12 residues. The CDR3 region is CAISEAQETQYF. The DNA of the CDR3 is TGTGCCATCTCCGAAGCGCAAGAGACCCAGTACTTC.

This rearrangement joins TRBV2 to TRBJ1-5; the D is unclear. This CDR3 has 15 amino acids. V was shortened by 6 bases and J by 0 bases, with 12 bases between the two germline ends. Germline CDR1 and CDR2: SNHLY and FYNNEI. In nucleotides, the CDR3 is TGTGCCAGCAGGGAATCCGGGAATAGCAATCAGCCCCAGCATTTT. Residues: CASRESGNSNQPQHF.

Note on this clone: In the same sample, other DNA sequences code for this CDR3. The chain joins TRBV7-8 to TRBJ1-2; D might be TRBD1 (6 bases). There are 16 residues in the CDR3. Germline V gene data show CDR1 as SGHVS and CDR2 as FQNEAQ. V lost 5 bases and J 6 bases, leaving 22 bases between the germline ends. The CDR3 DNA follows: TGTGCCAGCAGCGCCGGCCAAGGGCAGGGGAGCCATGGCTACACCTTC. Translated, it gives CASSAGQGQGSHGYTF.

The genes are TRBV12-3 or TRBV12-4 and TRBJ1-2; D gene uncertain. This CDR3 contains 12 residues. Trimming cost V 5 bases and J 2 bases, with 6 bases left between them. The CDR3: CASSTLNYGYTF. DNA of the CDR3: TGTGCCAGCAGTACACTGAACTATGGCTACACCTTC.

The chain is built from TRBV19 and TRBJ2-7, with TRBD1 matching over 8 bases. There are 14 residues in the CDR3. The trim removed 7 bases at V and 1 base at J, leaving 6 bases unmatched. Per germline, CDR1 LNHDA and CDR2 SQIVND (reference sequence). CDR3 sequence: CASTSGTGSYEQYF. The CDR3 DNA follows: TGTGCCAGTACCTCCGGGACAGGATCCTACGAGCAGTACTTC.

The chain has TRBV11-3 and TRBJ2-2; 7 bases are a match to TRBD1. The V gene's germline CDR1 is SGHNT and CDR2 YENEEA. V trimming: 4 bases; J trimming: 5 bases; junction bases outside the gene matches: 4. The CDR3 has 14 residues. As DNA, the CDR3 is TGTGCCAGCAGCTGGAGACAGGGAACCGGGGAGCTGTTTTTT. Its translation: CASSWRQGTGELFF.

V and J are TRBV6-2 or TRBV6-3 and TRBJ2-3; 9 bases agree with TRBD2. J gave up 2 bases and V 4 bases, and 1 base lay outside the gene matches. CDR3 size: 14 residues. Looked up from germline, CDR1 is MNHEY and CDR2 is SVGEGT. This chain's CDR3 is CASSSSGDTDTQYF. CDR3 in DNA: TGTGCCAGCAGTTCTAGCGGGGACACAGATACGCAGTATTTT.

In DNA form, the CDR3 reads TGTGCCAGCAGCATAGGGACCGACAATAGATTATATGGCTACACCTTC. Translation gives CASSIGTDNRLYGYTF. V usage is TRBV3-1 (or the pseudogene TRBV3-2) and J usage is TRBJ1-2, with D perhaps TRBD1 (5 bases). V was shortened by 5 bases and J by 5 bases, with 21 bases between the two germline ends. From germline, CDR1 is LGHDT and CDR2 YNNKEL (reference sequence). The CDR3 has 16 amino acids.